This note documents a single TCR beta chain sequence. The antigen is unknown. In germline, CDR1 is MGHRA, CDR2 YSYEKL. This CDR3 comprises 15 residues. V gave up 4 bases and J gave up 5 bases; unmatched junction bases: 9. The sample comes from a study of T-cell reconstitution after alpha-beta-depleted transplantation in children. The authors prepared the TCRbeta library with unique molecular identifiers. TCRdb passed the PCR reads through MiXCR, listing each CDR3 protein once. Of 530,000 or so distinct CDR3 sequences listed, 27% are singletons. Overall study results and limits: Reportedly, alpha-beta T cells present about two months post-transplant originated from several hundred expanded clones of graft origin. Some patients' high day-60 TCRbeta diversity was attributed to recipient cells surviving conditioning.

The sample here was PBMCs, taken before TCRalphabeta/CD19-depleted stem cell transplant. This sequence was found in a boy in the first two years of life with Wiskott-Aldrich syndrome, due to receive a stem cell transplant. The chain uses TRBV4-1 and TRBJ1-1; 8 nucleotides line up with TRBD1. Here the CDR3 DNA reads TGCGCCAGCAGCCGCGCGGACACAGGGGGAACTGAAGCTTTCTTT. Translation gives CASSRADTGGTEAFF.